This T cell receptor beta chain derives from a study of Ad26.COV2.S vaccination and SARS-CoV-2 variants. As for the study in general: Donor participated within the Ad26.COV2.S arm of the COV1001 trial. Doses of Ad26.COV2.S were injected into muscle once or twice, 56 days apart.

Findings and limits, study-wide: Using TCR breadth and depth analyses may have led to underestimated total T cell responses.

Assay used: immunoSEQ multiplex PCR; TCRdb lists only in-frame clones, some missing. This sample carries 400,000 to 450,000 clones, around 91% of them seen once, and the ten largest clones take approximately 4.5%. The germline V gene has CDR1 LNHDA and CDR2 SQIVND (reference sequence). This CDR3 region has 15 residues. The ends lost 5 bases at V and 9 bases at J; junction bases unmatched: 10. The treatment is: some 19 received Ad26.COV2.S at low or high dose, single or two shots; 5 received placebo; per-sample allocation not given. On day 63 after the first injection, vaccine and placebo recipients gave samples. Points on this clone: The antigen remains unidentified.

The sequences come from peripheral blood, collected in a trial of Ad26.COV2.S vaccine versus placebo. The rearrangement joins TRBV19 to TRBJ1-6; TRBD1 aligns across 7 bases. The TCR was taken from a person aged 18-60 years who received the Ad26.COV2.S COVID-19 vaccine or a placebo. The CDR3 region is CASSVTGTDGSPLHF. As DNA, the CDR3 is TGTGCCAGTAGTGTCACCGGGACAGACGGTTCACCCCTCCACTTT.